Reported below is one T cell receptor beta chain. The data stem from a study of blood T cell repertoires in COVID-19. Trimming took off 0 bases at V and 10 bases at J, with 12 bases between the two ends. Looked up from germline, CDR1 is SGHRS and CDR2 is YFSETQ. This CDR3 is built from 13 residues. In the original analysis: Amplifying reference gene primers gave estimates of nucleated cell counts. Clones were sequenced by immunoSEQ multiplex PCR, and TCRdb holds only the in-frame ones, with some missing. V and J calls and clone size are given by that table; D and trimming were obtained from the DNA. Of about 280,000 clones listed, around nine tenths are singletons. Two negative PCRs, clearance, or symptom resolution were required of recovered Cohort 3 donors.

The sequence came from a woman aged 40 to 50 who had recovered from COVID-19. V gene TRBV5-1 combines with J gene TRBJ2-3; D may be TRBD2 (6 bases). The sample was PBMCs or T cells enriched from blood (not recorded which). This CDR3 reads CASSLETRRAQYF. CDR3 coding DNA: TGCGCCAGCAGCTTGGAGACTAGGAGGGCGCAGTATTTT.